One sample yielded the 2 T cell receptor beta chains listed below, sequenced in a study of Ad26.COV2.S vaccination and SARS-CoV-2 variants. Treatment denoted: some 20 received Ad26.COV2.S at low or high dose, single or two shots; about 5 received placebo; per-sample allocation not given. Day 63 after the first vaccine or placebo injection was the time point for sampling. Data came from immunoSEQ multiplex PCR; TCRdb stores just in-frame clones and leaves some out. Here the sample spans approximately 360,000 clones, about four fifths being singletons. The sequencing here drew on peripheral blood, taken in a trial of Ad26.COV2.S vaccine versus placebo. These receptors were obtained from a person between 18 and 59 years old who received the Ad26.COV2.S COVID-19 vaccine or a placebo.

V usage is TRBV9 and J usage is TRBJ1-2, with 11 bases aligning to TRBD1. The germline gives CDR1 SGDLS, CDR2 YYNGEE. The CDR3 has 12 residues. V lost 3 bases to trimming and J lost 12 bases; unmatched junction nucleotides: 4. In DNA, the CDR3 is TGTGCCAGCAGCGGGACAGGGGGCGCACACACCTTC. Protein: CASSGTGGAHTF.

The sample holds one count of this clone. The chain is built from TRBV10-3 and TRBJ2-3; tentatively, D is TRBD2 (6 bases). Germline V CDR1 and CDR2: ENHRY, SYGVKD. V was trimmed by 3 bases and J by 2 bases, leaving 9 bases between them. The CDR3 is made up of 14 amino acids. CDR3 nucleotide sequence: TGTGCCATCAGTGACCGGGGGTCCACAGATACGCAGTATTTT. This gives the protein CAISDRGSTDTQYF.